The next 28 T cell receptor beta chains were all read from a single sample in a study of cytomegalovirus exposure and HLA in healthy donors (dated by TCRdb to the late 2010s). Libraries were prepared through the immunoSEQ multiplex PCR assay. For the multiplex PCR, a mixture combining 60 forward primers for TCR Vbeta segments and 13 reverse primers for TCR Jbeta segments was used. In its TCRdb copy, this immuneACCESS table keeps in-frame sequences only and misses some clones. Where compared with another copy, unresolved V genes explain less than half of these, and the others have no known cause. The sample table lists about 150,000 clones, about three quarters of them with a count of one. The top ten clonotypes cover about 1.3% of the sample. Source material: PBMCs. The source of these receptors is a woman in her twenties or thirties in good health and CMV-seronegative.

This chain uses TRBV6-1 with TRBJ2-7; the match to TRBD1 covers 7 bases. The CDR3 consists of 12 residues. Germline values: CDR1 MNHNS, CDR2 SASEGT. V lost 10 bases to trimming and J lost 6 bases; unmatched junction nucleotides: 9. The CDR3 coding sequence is TGTGCCATAAAGGGAGACAGGGCCGAGCAGTACTTC. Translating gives CAIKGDRAEQYF.

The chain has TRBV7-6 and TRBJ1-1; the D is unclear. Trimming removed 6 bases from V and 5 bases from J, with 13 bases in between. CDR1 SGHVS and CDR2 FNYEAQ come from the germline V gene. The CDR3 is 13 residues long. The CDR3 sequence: CASREALRTEAFF. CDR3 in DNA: TGTGCCAGCAGGGAGGCCCTTAGGACTGAAGCTTTCTTT.

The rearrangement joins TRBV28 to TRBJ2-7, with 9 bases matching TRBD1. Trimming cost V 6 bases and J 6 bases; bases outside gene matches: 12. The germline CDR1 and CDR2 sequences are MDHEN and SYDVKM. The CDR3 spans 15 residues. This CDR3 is CASRAGDRDYGEQYF. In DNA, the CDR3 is TGTGCCAGCAGGGCTGGGGACAGGGATTACGGCGAGCAGTACTTC.

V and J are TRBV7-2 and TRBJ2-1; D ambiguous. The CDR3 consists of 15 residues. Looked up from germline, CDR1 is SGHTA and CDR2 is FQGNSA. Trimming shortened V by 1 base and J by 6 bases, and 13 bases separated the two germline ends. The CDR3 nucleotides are TGTGCCAGCAGCTTAGGGGTCGGAGTGAGCAATGAGCAGTTCTTC. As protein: CASSLGVGVSNEQFF.

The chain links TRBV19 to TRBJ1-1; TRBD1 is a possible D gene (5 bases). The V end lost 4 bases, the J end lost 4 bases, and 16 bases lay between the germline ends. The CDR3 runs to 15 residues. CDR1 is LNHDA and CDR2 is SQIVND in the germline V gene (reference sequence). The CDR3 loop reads CASSKTGGLSTEAFF. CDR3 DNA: TGTGCCAGTAGTAAAACAGGCGGCTTGAGCACTGAAGCTTTCTTT.

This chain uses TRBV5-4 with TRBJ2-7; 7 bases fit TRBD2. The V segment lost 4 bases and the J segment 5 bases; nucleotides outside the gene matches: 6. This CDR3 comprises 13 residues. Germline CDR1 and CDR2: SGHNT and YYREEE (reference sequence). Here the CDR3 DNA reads TGTGCCAGCAGCCACATAACTAGCGACGAGCAGTACTTC. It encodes CASSHITSDEQYF.

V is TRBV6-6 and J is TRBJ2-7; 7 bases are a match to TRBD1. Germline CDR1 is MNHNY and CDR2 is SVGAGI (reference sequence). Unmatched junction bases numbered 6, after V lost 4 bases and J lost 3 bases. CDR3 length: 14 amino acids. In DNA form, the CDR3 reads TGTGCCAGCAGTTCCCGGACAGGCTACTACGAGCAGTACTTC. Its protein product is CASSSRTGYYEQYF.

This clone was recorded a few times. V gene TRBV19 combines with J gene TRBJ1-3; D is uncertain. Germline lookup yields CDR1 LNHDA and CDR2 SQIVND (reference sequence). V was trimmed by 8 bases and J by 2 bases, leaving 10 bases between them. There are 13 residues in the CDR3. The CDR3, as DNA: TGTGCCAGTTCCGGAGAGGCTGGAAACACCATATATTTT. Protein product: CASSGEAGNTIYF.

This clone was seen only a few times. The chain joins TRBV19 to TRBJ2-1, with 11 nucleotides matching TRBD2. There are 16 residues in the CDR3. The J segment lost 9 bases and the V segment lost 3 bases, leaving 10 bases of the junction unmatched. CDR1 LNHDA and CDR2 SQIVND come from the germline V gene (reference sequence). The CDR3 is CASSIVASGGLSEQFF. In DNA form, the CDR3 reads TGTGCCAGTAGTATTGTAGCTAGCGGGGGGTTAAGTGAGCAGTTCTTC.

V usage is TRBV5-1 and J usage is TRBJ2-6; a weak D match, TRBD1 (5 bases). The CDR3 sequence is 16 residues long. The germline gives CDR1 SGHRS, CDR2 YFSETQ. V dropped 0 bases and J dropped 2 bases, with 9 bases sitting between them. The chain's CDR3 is CASSLGGNPGANVLTF. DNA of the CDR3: TGCGCCAGCAGCTTGGGGGGCAACCCTGGGGCCAACGTCCTGACTTTC.

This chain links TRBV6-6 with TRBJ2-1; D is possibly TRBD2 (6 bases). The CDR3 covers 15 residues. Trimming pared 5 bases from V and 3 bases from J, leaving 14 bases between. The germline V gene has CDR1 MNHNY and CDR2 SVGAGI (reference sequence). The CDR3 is CASSPFDGSYNEQFF. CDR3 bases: TGTGCCAGCAGTCCCTTCGACGGGAGCTACAATGAGCAGTTCTTC.

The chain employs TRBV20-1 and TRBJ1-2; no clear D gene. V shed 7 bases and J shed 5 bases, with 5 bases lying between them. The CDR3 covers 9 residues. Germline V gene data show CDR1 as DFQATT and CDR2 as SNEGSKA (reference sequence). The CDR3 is CSDSYGYTF. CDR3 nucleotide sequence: TGCAGTGACTCTTATGGCTACACCTTC.

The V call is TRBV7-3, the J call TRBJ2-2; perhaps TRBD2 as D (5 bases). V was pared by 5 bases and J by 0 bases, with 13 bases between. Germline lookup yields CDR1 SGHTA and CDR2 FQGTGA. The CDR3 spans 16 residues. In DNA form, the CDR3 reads TGTGCCAGCAGCCCCGCCACGGGGTCGAACACCGGGGAGCTGTTTTTT. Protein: CASSPATGSNTGELFF. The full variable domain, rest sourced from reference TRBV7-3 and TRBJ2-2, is GAGVSQTPSNKVTEKGKYVELRCDPISGHTALYWYRQSLGQGPEFLIYFQGTGAADDSGLPNDRFFAVRPEGSVSTLKIQRTERGDSAVYLCASSPATGSNTGELFFGEGSRLTVL.

Here the CDR3 reads CASSLGSGNVLTFF. The CDR3 bases are TGTGCCAGCAGCCTGGGCTCAGGGAACGTCTTAACTTTCTTT. V gene TRBV5-6 combines with J gene TRBJ1-1, with D possibly matching TRBD1 (5 bases). V dropped 4 bases and J dropped 12 bases, with 22 bases sitting between them. The germline V gene has CDR1 SGHDT and CDR2 YYEEEE. This CDR3 contains 14 residues.

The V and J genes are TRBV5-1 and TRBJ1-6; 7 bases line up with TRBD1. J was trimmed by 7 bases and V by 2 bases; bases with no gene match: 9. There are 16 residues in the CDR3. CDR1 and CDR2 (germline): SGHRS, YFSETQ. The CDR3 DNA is TGCGCCAGCAGCTTTCGTTCGGGACAGCCAAATTCACCCCTCCACTTT. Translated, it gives CASSFRSGQPNSPLHF. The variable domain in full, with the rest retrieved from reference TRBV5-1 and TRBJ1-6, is KAGVTQTPRYLIKTRGQQVTLSCSPISGHRSVSWYQQTPGQGLQFLFEYFSETQRNKGNFPGRFSGRQFSNSRSEMNVSTLELGDSALYLCASSFRSGQPNSPLHFGNGTRLTVT.

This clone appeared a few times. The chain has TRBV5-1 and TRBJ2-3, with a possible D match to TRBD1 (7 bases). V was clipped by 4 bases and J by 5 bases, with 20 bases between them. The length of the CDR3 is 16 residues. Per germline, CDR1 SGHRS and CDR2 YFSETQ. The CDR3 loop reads CASSAGNRGYEDTQYF. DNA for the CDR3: TGCGCCAGCAGCGCGGGGAACAGGGGATATGAAGATACGCAGTATTTT.

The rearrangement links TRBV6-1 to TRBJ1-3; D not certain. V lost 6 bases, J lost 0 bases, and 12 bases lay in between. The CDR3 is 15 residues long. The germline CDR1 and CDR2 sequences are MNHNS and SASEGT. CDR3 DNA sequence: TGTGCCAGCAGAATATTTGGGCACTCTGGAAACACCATATATTTT. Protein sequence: CASRIFGHSGNTIYF.

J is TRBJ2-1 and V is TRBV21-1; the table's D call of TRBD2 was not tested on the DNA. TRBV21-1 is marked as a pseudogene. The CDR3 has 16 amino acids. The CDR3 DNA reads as TGTGCCAGCAGCAAAGGTTTGACTAGCGGGGTGAATGAGCAGTTCTTC. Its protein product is CASSKGLTSGVNEQFF.

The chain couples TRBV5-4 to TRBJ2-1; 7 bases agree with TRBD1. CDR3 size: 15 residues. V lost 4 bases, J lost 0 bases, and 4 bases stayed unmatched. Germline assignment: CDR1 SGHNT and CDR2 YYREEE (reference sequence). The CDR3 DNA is TGTGCCAGCAGCCTTACAGGGGACTCCTACAATGAGCAGTTCTTC. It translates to CASSLTGDSYNEQFF.

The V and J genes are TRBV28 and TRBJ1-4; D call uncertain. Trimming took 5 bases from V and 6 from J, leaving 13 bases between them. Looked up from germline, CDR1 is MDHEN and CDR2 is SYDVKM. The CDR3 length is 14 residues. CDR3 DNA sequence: TGTGCCAGCAGTCGGGGTGGCGGGTATGAAAAACTGTTTTTT. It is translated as CASSRGGGYEKLFF.

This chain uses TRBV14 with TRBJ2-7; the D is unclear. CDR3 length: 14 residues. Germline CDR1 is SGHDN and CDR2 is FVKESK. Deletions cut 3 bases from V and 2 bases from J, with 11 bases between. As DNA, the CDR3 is TGTGCCAGCAGCCAGCCCGGGTTCCCCTACGAGCAGTACTTC. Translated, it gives CASSQPGFPYEQYF.

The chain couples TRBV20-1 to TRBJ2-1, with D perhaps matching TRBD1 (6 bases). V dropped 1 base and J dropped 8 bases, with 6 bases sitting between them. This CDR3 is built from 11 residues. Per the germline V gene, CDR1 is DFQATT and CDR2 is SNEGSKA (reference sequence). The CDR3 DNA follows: TGCAGTGCTAGAGGACAGGATGAGCAGTTCTTC. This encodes CSARGQDEQFF.

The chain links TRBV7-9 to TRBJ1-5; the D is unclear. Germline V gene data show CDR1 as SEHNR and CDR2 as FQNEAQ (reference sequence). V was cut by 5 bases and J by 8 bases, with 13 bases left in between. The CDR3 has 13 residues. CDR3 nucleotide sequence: TGTGCCAGCAGCCGGGGAGGTGCGGAGCCCCAGCATTTT. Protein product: CASSRGGAEPQHF.

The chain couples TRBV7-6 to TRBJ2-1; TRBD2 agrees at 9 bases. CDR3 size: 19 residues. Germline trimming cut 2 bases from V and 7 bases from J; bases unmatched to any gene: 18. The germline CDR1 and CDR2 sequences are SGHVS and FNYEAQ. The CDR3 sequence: CASSLPKSLASGELNEQFF. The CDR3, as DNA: TGTGCCAGCAGCTTACCCAAGAGTTTGGCTAGCGGGGAGTTGAATGAGCAGTTCTTC.

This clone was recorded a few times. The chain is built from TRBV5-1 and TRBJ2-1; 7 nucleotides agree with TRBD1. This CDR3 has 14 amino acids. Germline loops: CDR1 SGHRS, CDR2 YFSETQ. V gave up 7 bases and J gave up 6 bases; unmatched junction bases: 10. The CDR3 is CASSGTAIINEQFF. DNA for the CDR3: TGCGCCAGCTCCGGGACAGCCATTATCAATGAGCAGTTCTTC.

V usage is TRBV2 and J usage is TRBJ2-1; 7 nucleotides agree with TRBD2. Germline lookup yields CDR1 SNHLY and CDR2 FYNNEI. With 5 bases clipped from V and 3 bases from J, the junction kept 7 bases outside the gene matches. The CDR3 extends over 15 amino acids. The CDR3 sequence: CASSLSGDVYNEQFF. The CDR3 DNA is TGTGCCAGCAGTCTCAGCGGGGACGTCTACAATGAGCAGTTCTTC.

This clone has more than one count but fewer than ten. The DNA for the CDR3 is TGTGCCAGCAGCTCCGGGACAGGGAATTCACCCCTCCACTTT. Its translation is CASSSGTGNSPLHF. This rearrangement joins TRBV7-3 to TRBJ1-6; 9 positions match TRBD1. The germline V gene encodes CDR1 SGHTA and CDR2 FQGTGA. This CDR3 has 14 residues. V gave up 4 bases and J gave up 7 bases; unmatched junction bases: 2.

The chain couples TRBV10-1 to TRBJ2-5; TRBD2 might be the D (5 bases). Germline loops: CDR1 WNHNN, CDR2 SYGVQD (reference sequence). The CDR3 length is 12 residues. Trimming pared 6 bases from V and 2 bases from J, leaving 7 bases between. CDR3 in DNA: TGCGCCAGCAGGGGAGCGCAAGAGACCCAGTACTTC. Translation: CASRGAQETQYF.